The 32 T cell receptor beta chains given below trace back to one sample, sequenced in a study of shared clonotypes between healthy human individuals. CD45RO-negative CD8 cells positively selected for CCR7 made up the naive population, which excluded terminally differentiated effector memory CD45RA+ cells. Only in-frame clones appear in the TCRdb table, and some are missing; sequencing was by immunoSEQ multiplex PCR. The table records about 2.1 million clones, more than 85% of them present only once. Sample: naive CD8+ T cells from PBMCs. The receptors originated from a man between 18 and 29 years old in good health. Some clones in this sample may be carry-over from other donors' samples.

This clone showed up just once. The chain employs TRBV23-1 and TRBJ2-7; 11 positions agree with TRBD2. TRBV23-1 is known as an ORF, though its function is uncertain. Trimming took 6 bases from V and 3 from J; bases not matched to a gene: 7. The CDR3 is 15 amino acids. The CDR3 sequence is CASRGGLADNYEQYF. The DNA of the CDR3 is TGCGCCAGCAGAGGGGGACTAGCGGATAACTACGAGCAGTACTTC.

This chain connects TRBV9 to TRBJ2-3; D possibly corresponds to TRBD2 (5 bases). V was shortened by 3 bases and J by 0 bases, with 11 bases between the two germline ends. Per the germline V gene, CDR1 is SGDLS and CDR2 is YYNGEE. The CDR3 is 15 amino acids. The CDR3 sequence is CASSGGAASTDTQYF. The CDR3 coding sequence is TGTGCCAGCAGCGGGGGAGCGGCTAGCACAGATACGCAGTATTTT.

This clone was detected once. The chain employs TRBV2 and TRBJ2-3; unclear D gene. This CDR3 contains 14 residues. Trimming took off 7 bases at V and 6 bases at J, with 17 bases between the two ends. From germline, CDR1 is SNHLY and CDR2 FYNNEI. Here the CDR3 reads CASIGPAVADTQYF. The CDR3 DNA is TGTGCCAGCATCGGCCCCGCCGTCGCCGATACGCAGTATTTT.

Turning to this clone: Compared with germline, one end of the junction differs, possibly owing to a read error. This chain connects TRBV28 to TRBJ1-1, with 7 bases lining up with TRBD1. CDR1 and CDR2 from the germline V gene are MDHEN and SYDVKM. There are 18 residues in the CDR3. CDR3 residues: CASRGSGVGLRGQIEVFF. CDR3 bases: TGTGCCAGCAGGGGGAGCGGAGTGGGGCTGAGGGGACAGATAGAAGTTTTCTTT.

The rearrangement links TRBV9 to TRBJ2-1; D unresolved. Germline V gene sequence: CDR1 SGDLS, CDR2 YYNGEE. Trimming took 4 bases from V and 5 from J, leaving 4 bases between them. The CDR3 has 11 residues. The CDR3 coding sequence is TGTGCCAGCAGCCTGAACAATGAGCAGTTCTTC. It is translated as CASSLNNEQFF.

The chain couples TRBV11-3 to TRBJ1-1; D gene unclear. CDR1 is SGHNT and CDR2 is YENEEA in the germline V gene. V was trimmed by 5 bases and J by 1 base, leaving 8 bases between them. The CDR3 has 13 residues. CDR3 region: CASSPRQNTEAFF. For the CDR3, the DNA is TGTGCCAGCAGCCCCCGACAGAACACTGAAGCTTTCTTT. The entire variable domain, with the rest obtained from reference TRBV11-3 and TRBJ1-1, is as follows: EAGVVQSPRYKIIEKKQPVAFWCNPISGHNTLYWYLQNLGQGPELLIRYENEEAVDDSQLPKDRFSAERLKGVDSTLKIQPAELGDSAVYLCASSPRQNTEAFFGQGTRLTVV.

J is TRBJ2-1 and V is TRBV7-9; D is unclear. This CDR3 comprises 11 residues. V lost 5 bases to trimming and J lost 13 bases, with 12 bases between them. The germline V gene encodes CDR1 SEHNR and CDR2 FQNEAQ (reference sequence). CDR3 protein: CASSGRWVQFF. CDR3 coding DNA: TGTGCCAGCAGCGGCCGTTGGGTACAGTTCTTC.

This clone was picked up a small number of times. The chain recombines TRBV29-1 with TRBJ1-1; a possible D gene is TRBD1 (6 bases). Trimming removed 3 bases at V and 0 bases at J, with 11 bases between. There are 14 residues in the CDR3. Germline loops: CDR1 SQVTM, CDR2 ANQGSEA. Here the CDR3 reads CSVDPTGLNTEAFF. CDR3 bases: TGCAGCGTTGATCCCACAGGGTTGAACACTGAAGCTTTCTTT.

The chain links TRBV6-1 to TRBJ2-4; TRBD2 might be the D (6 bases). Germline V gene data show CDR1 as MNHNS and CDR2 as SASEGT. V lost 7 bases to trimming and J lost 2 bases, with 12 bases between them. This CDR3 is 14 amino acids long. The CDR3 DNA is TGTGCCAGCAATAATCGGGAGCCCAAAAACATTCAGTACTTC. Protein sequence: CASNNREPKNIQYF.

The V call is TRBV27, the J call TRBJ2-7, with TRBD1 as a possible D gene (6 bases). This CDR3 comprises 14 residues. Deletions cut 5 bases from V and 0 bases from J, with 11 bases between. Looked up from germline, CDR1 is MNHEY and CDR2 is SMNVEV (reference sequence). The CDR3 is CASSIRTASYEQYF. CDR3 nucleotides: TGTGCCAGCAGTATACGGACAGCCTCCTACGAGCAGTACTTC.

As concerns this clone: Different DNA sequences within this sample yield the same CDR3. This chain links TRBV12-5 with TRBJ1-1; 7 nucleotides agree with TRBD1. V lost 4 bases and J lost 2; bases outside the gene matches: 1. In germline, CDR1 is LGHNT, CDR2 FRNRAP. The CDR3 is 13 residues long. CDR3 sequence (DNA): TGTGCTAGTGGTTGGGACAGAAACACTGAAGCTTTCTTT. It codes for CASGWDRNTEAFF.

This chain connects TRBV19 to TRBJ2-1, with TRBD2 matching 10 bases. The CDR3 has 16 residues. The V gene end was trimmed by 5 bases and the J gene end by 3 bases; junction bases not matched to a gene: 7. Germline CDR1 reads LNHDA; CDR2 reads SQIVND (reference sequence). This CDR3 is CASSRATSGNYNEQFF. The DNA of the CDR3 is TGTGCCAGTAGTCGTGCAACTAGCGGGAACTACAATGAGCAGTTCTTC.

The chain recombines TRBV29-1 with TRBJ2-7; TRBD1 matches at 8 bases. Germline CDR1 and CDR2: SQVTM and ANQGSEA. CDR3 length: 15 amino acids. V gave up 3 bases and J gave up 1 base; unmatched junction bases: 8. The CDR3 DNA reads TGCAGCGTTGAGCATTTACAGGGGGAATCCTACGAGCAGTACTTC. Amino acid sequence: CSVEHLQGESYEQYF.

This clone appeared a single time. The chain carries TRBV10-3 and TRBJ2-7; D ambiguous. This CDR3 is built from 13 residues. Per germline, CDR1 ENHRY and CDR2 SYGVKD. With 3 bases removed from V and 2 bases from J, the gap between germline ends came to 8 bases. The CDR3 region has the DNA TGTGCCATCAGTGATAACACCCCCTACGAGCAGTACTTC. This encodes CAISDNTPYEQYF.

The chain is built from TRBV5-4 and TRBJ1-5; D uncertain. CDR1 and CDR2 from the germline V gene are SGHNT and YYREEE (reference sequence). The CDR3 extends over 16 amino acids. The V end lost 2 bases, the J end lost 6 bases, and 18 bases lay between the germline ends. CDR3 coding DNA: TGTGCCAGCAGCTTTTTCGGACGAGGCACTTGTCAGCCCCAGCATTTT. Its translation: CASSFFGRGTCQPQHF.

The CDR3 sequence is CSVGPGEIYEQYF. CDR3 DNA sequence: TGCAGCGTTGGGCCCGGGGAAATCTACGAGCAGTACTTC. The chain is built from TRBV29-1 and TRBJ2-7; a weak D match, TRBD2 (5 bases). V was cut by 4 bases and J by 3 bases, with 13 bases left in between. The CDR3 totals 13 residues. CDR1 SQVTM and CDR2 ANQGSEA come from the germline V gene.

J is TRBJ1-2 and V is TRBV2; D uncertain. This CDR3 has 14 amino acids. Germline CDR1 is SNHLY and CDR2 is FYNNEI. Trimming pared 0 bases from V and 3 bases from J, leaving 8 bases between. CDR3 loop: CASSEAAVDYGYTF. DNA for the CDR3: TGTGCCAGCAGTGAAGCGGCGGTGGACTATGGCTACACCTTC.

The chain couples TRBV10-2 to TRBJ2-1; either TRBD1 or TRBD2 may fit D (5 bases each). The CDR3 consists of 12 residues. The V gene lost 4 bases and the J gene lost 9 bases, with 10 bases spanning the gap. The germline V gene encodes CDR1 WSHSY and CDR2 SAAADI. The CDR3 DNA follows: TGCGCCAGCAGTGTGGGGGATGGTGAGCAGTTCTTC. It codes for CASSVGDGEQFF.

The chain uses TRBV7-8 and TRBJ2-5, with 12 bases lining up with TRBD2. The V and J ends lost 6 bases and 4 bases, in that order; junction bases with no gene match: 9. Germline V gene data show CDR1 as SGHVS and CDR2 as FQNEAQ. The CDR3 has 16 residues. The CDR3 here is CASSGLAGRNGETQYF. CDR3 DNA sequence: TGTGCCAGCAGTGGACTAGCGGGAAGAAATGGAGAGACCCAGTACTTC.

CDR3 protein: CASSPVTVSSGNTIYF. CDR3 DNA sequence: TGTGCCAGCAGCCCAGTTACCGTGAGCTCTGGAAACACCATATATTTT. The rearrangement joins TRBV7-8 to TRBJ1-3; D is undetermined. The CDR3 sequence is 16 residues long. Trimming cost V 5 bases and J 0 bases, with 14 bases left between them. CDR1 and CDR2 (germline): SGHVS, FQNEAQ.

This CDR3 is CASSPKPGTAYYEQYF. CDR3 DNA sequence: TGTGCCAGCAGCCCTAAACCCGGGACGGCATACTACGAGCAGTACTTC. This chain uses TRBV5-5 with TRBJ2-7; D might be TRBD1 or TRBD2, each matching 5 bases. V was shortened by 4 bases and J by 3 bases, with 20 bases between the two germline ends. The CDR3 contains 16 residues. CDR1 is SGHKS, CDR2 YYEKEE, per germline (reference sequence).

V usage is TRBV5-6 and J usage is TRBJ2-2; possible D gene TRBD2, 6 bases. The CDR3 has 14 amino acids. V shed 1 base and J shed 4 bases, with 8 bases lying between them. Germline V gene sequence: CDR1 SGHDT, CDR2 YYEEEE. The CDR3: CASSLSGVTGELFF. In nucleotides, the CDR3 is TGTGCCAGCAGCTTGTCGGGGGTCACCGGGGAGCTGTTTTTT. Together with reference TRBV5-6 and TRBJ2-2, the CDR3 gives the full variable domain: DAGVTQSPTHLIKTRGQQVTLRCSPKSGHDTVSWYQQALGQGPQFIFQYYEEEERQRGNFPDRFSGHQFPNYSSELNVNALLLGDSALYLCASSLSGVTGELFFGEGSRLTVL.

Comments on this clone: Different DNA sequences within this sample yield the same CDR3. This chain joins TRBV9 and TRBJ2-1, with 10 bases matching TRBD2. J lost 2 bases, V lost 3 bases, and 2 bases had no gene match. The V gene's germline CDR1 is SGDLS and CDR2 YYNGEE. The CDR3 consists of 15 residues. CDR3 in DNA: TGTGCCAGCAGCGCTAGCGGGAGACCCTACAATGAGCAGTTCTTC. Translated: CASSASGRPYNEQFF.

This chain links TRBV5-6 with TRBJ1-2; no firm D call. The germline V gene has CDR1 SGHDT and CDR2 YYEEEE. This CDR3 spans 12 amino acids. Trimming pared 4 bases from V and 6 bases from J, leaving 10 bases between. This CDR3 reads CASSKRLHGYTF. The DNA for the CDR3 is TGTGCCAGCAGCAAAAGACTCCATGGCTACACCTTC.

This sequence joins TRBV7-9 and TRBJ2-5; D is undetermined. CDR3 length: 12 residues. Trimming removed 5 bases from V and 11 bases from J, with 15 bases in between. The V gene's germline CDR1 is SEHNR and CDR2 FQNEAQ (reference sequence). CDR3: CASSQYGPEQYF. The CDR3 region has the DNA TGTGCCAGCAGCCAGTACGGCCCGGAGCAGTACTTC.

This clone was recorded only once. The chain uses TRBV7-9 and TRBJ2-1, with D perhaps TRBD2 (5 bases). The CDR3 is made up of 16 amino acids. V shed 5 bases and J shed 3 bases, with 17 bases lying between them. Germline V lookup: CDR1 SEHNR, CDR2 FQNEAQ (reference sequence). CDR3 region: CASSQPEKAVYNEQFF. The CDR3 nucleotides are TGTGCCAGCAGCCAACCCGAAAAAGCGGTCTACAATGAGCAGTTCTTC.

In this sample, this clone turned up once. The chain has TRBV7-5 and TRBJ2-1; the DNA was not compared with TRBD2, the D call given in the table. TRBV7-5 counts as a pseudogene. This CDR3 has 21 residues. In nucleotides, the CDR3 is TGTGCCAGAAGCTTACTGTGTTCGAGGGAAAGCGGGAATGTCTCCTACAATGAGCAGTTCTTC. It encodes CARSLLCSRESGNVSYNEQFF.

In the case of this clone: Additional DNA sequences in this sample encode the identical CDR3. The rearrangement joins TRBV9 to TRBJ2-7; perhaps TRBD2 as D (5 bases). The germline V gene has CDR1 SGDLS and CDR2 YYNGEE. CDR3 length equals 13 residues. The germline V and J ends were trimmed by 2 bases and 7 bases, with 13 bases remaining between them. CDR3 coding DNA: TGTGCCAGCAGCGTGACTGGGTCGGGGGAGCAGTACTTC. Translating gives CASSVTGSGEQYF.

The chain has TRBV10-2 and TRBJ1-2; D is ambiguous. CDR3 length equals 14 residues. The V and J ends lost 6 bases and 7 bases respectively, with 18 bases between them. Germline V gives CDR1 WSHSY, CDR2 SAAADI. The CDR3 spells CASRSDRAYSGYTF. The CDR3 nucleotides are TGCGCCAGCAGATCAGATAGGGCCTATTCTGGCTACACCTTC.

The V gene is TRBV27, the J gene TRBJ2-5, with 9 bases that match TRBD2. Germline CDR1 is MNHEY and CDR2 is SMNVEV (reference sequence). The CDR3 has 17 amino acids. The V and J ends lost 1 base and 3 bases, in that order; junction bases with no gene match: 9. CDR3 amino acids: CASSLLGPSGAEETQYF. CDR3 bases: TGTGCCAGCAGTTTATTAGGTCCTAGCGGGGCTGAAGAGACCCAGTACTTC.

V gene TRBV7-2 combines with J gene TRBJ2-1, with a tentative D call TRBD2 (6 bases). V was shortened by 5 bases and J by 4 bases, with 15 bases between the two germline ends. CDR1 SGHTA and CDR2 FQGNSA come from the germline V gene. This CDR3 is 15 amino acids long. CDR3: CASSPGYSGYNEQFF. CDR3 DNA: TGTGCCAGCAGCCCCGGGTATAGCGGATACAATGAGCAGTTCTTC.

This sequence joins TRBV28 and TRBJ1-5, with D uncertain. V was clipped by 6 bases and J by 3 bases, with 15 bases between them. In germline, CDR1 is MDHEN, CDR2 SYDVKM. This CDR3 is 15 amino acids long. The CDR3 reads CASRFLLTNNQPQHF. CDR3 bases: TGTGCCAGCAGATTCTTGCTTACCAACAATCAGCCCCAGCATTTT.